This is a list of T cell receptor beta chains from one sample in a study of blood T cells in healthy people across ages. Using its own MiXCR run on the 5' RACE reads, TCRdb lists one record per CDR3 protein. The data contain some 900,000 distinct CDR3 sequences, around 48% of them singletons. Sequencing input: blood. The receptors shown here come from a man aged 25 to 40 in good health. Each CDR3 is given with its conserved first and last residue. The size field is filled for only some rows; it gives once, few, many or a size class.

clone size | V gene | CDR3 protein
. | TRBV11-2 | CASRQGGAHGYTF
. | TRBV4-3 | CASSQPAGTGANVLTF
few | TRBV24-1 | CATSDFSTAKGYTF
. | TRBV20-1 | CSARDLRGAMSTDTQYF
. | TRBV27 | CASRDGETPGANVLTF
. | TRBV4-3 | CASSQDYTQETQYF
many | TRBV12-3/TRBV12-4 | CASSPSGYGYTF
. | TRBV18 | CAGSPSGGNQPQHF
. | TRBV5-1 | CASSLEVQPEKLFF
. | TRBV9 | CASSVGGTSGALHNEQFF
few | TRBV28 | CASSIGASSGNTIYF
few | TRBV6-2/TRBV6-3 | CATQYAGQGYNEQFF
. | TRBV27 | CASSFTGLAGSSGELFF
. | TRBV29-1 | CSVEDDQGSYEQYF
. | TRBV2 | CASSPDPPGSGNTIYF
many | TRBV7-2 | CASSLAGGTGELFF
few | TRBV7-9 | CTSSSQARNNEQFF
few | TRBV29-1 | CSVAGTGGVDYGYTF
. | TRBV29-1 | CSAKRQGGEETQYF
few | TRBV27 | CASSLLGEKLFF
few | TRBV29-1 | CSARADQETQYF
. | TRBV6-6 | CASSYSRQGDQPQHF
. | TRBV7-2 | CASTLGQGTFEQYF
. | TRBV7-9 | CASSSGPRDSEQYF
. | TRBV12-3/TRBV12-4 | CAGSLGGAGTEAFF